These T cell receptor beta chains were read from a single sample in a study of shared clonotypes between healthy human individuals. The protocol was immunoSEQ multiplex PCR, while the TCRdb copy is restricted to in-frame clones and leaves out a portion. The sample shows approximately 2,300,000 clones, under 95% of them seen only once. The sequencing sample was made of naive CD4+ T cells from PBMCs. These TCRs come from a man between 18 and 35 years old in good health. Some clones in this sample may be carry-over from other donors' samples. Each CDR3 is given with its conserved first and last residue. A D gene is named only where the DNA matches it firmly. Clone sizes are given selectively: once, few, many, or a class where the clone is expanded.

clone_size | j_call | v_call | d_call | cdr3_aa | cdr3_nt
NA | TRBJ2-1 | TRBV27 | TRBD1 | CASSPRRDRDNEQFF | TGTGCCAGCAGTCCCCGGCGGGACAGGGATAATGAGCAGTTCTTC
NA | TRBJ1-2 | TRBV18 | TRBD1 | CASSGTGTGDYGYTF | TGTGCCAGCTCAGGAACCGGGACAGGTGACTATGGCTACACCTTC
NA | TRBJ2-3 | TRBV19 | NA | CASSLTDTQYF | TGTGCCAGTAGCCTCACAGATACGCAGTATTTT
few | TRBJ1-1 | TRBV2 | NA | CASRADVNTEAFF | TGTGCCAGCAGAGCAGACGTGAACACTGAAGCTTTCTTT
NA | TRBJ2-2 | TRBV11-2 | TRBD2 | CASSLARASGRRSTGELFF | TGTGCCAGCAGCTTAGCTCGGGCTAGCGGGAGACGGAGCACCGGGGAGCTGTTTTTT
NA | TRBJ2-5 | TRBV13 | NA | CASSPSQGQTQYF | TGTGCCAGCAGCCCATCACAGGGTCAGACCCAGTACTTC
once | TRBJ2-3 | TRBV29-1 | TRBD1 | CSVVVWGQGIENSWHADTQYF | TGCAGCGTTGTGGTGTGGGGACAGGGGATCGAAAATAGCTGGCACGCAGATACGCAGTATTTT
NA | TRBJ2-5 | TRBV7-6 | NA | CASSHAGPRTVADQYF | TGTGCCAGCAGCCACGCGGGCCCTAGGACAGTCGCAGACCAGTACTTC
once | TRBJ1-3 | TRBV12-2 | NA | CASRLMRSLSGNTIYF | TGTGCAAGTCGCTTAATGCGCAGTCTCTCTGGAAACACCATATATTTT
NA | TRBJ1-2 | TRBV5-4 | NA | CASSWGREYGYTF | TGCGCCAGCAGCTGGGGCAGAGAGTATGGCTACACCTTC
NA | TRBJ2-1 | TRBV5-1 | NA | CASSQPDSPYNEQFF | TGCGCCAGCAGCCAGCCGGACTCGCCGTACAATGAGCAGTTCTTC
NA | TRBJ2-1 | TRBV7-2 | NA | CASSLVGGAGGRNEQFF | TGTGCCAGCAGCTTAGTGGGGGGGGCAGGGGGAAGGAATGAGCAGTTCTTC
NA | TRBJ2-5 | TRBV6-5 | NA | CASSYSLAYQETQYF | TGTGCCAGCAGTTACTCTCTAGCGTACCAAGAGACCCAGTACTTC
NA | TRBJ2-5 | TRBV10-3 | NA | CAISESRGRKETQYF | TGTGCCATCAGTGAGTCGAGGGGCAGAAAAGAGACCCAGTACTTC
NA | TRBJ1-5 | TRBV28 | TRBD1 | CASSPTQGIPQHF | TGTGCCAGCAGTCCGACACAGGGGATTCCCCAGCATTTT
NA | TRBJ1-1 | TRBV7-9 | NA | CASSLGGAVDTEAFF | TGTGCCAGCAGCTTAGGGGGGGCGGTGGACACTGAAGCTTTCTTT
NA | TRBJ1-2 | TRBV2 | NA | CASSDVLTGQSYTF | TGTGCCAGCAGTGACGTCCTCACAGGGCAGAGCTACACCTTC
once | TRBJ1-2 | TRBV29-1 | NA | CSVDGTNQGYTF | TGCAGCGTTGACGGGACAAATCAGGGCTACACCTTC
NA | TRBJ2-1 | TRBV11-2 | TRBD2 | CASSLGLAGKGNEQFF | TGTGCCAGCAGCTTAGGCCTAGCGGGAAAAGGGAATGAGCAGTTCTTC
NA | TRBJ2-7 | TRBV18 | NA | CASSVRTGREGEQYF | TGTGCCAGCTCAGTCAGGACAGGACGGGAGGGCGAGCAGTACTTC
NA | TRBJ2-5 | TRBV18 | NA | CASSPPGTSEETQYF | TGTGCCAGCTCACCACCCGGGACATCCGAGGAGACCCAGTACTTC
NA | TRBJ2-5 | TRBV19 | NA | CASSIPAQETQYF | TGTGCCAGTAGTATACCAGCCCAAGAGACCCAGTACTTC
NA | TRBJ2-7 | TRBV6-5 | TRBD1 | CASSRSGQDYEQYF | TGTGCCAGCAGCCGAAGCGGACAGGATTACGAGCAGTACTTC
NA | TRBJ2-7 | TRBV5-1 | TRBD1 | CASSFGDRGSYEQYF | TGCGCCAGCAGCTTTGGGGACAGGGGGTCCTACGAGCAGTACTTC
NA | TRBJ1-1 | TRBV9 | NA | CASSGQENTEAFF | TGTGCCAGCAGCGGACAGGAGAACACTGAAGCTTTCTTT
once | TRBJ1-4 | TRBV4-3 | NA | CASSQDLRELNEKLFF | TGCGCCAGCAGCCAAGATCTTCGGGAACTTAATGAAAAACTGTTTTTT
NA | TRBJ1-1 | TRBV23-1 | NA | CASSQSRGMNTEAFF | TGCGCCAGCAGTCAATCGAGGGGAATGAACACTGAAGCTTTCTTT